The sequence of this T cell receptor (beta chain) was determined in a study of T cells expressing NK-cell markers. TCRdb reprocessed the 5' RACE reads and keeps a single row for each CDR3 protein, giving no DNA. The table counts 500,000 or so distinct CDR3 sequences; roughly 3.6% lies in the top ten. This CDR3 comprises 15 residues. Germline-derived CDR1 and CDR2 are SGHKS and YYEKEE (reference sequence). The chain joins TRBV5-5 to TRBJ1-1. The sequenced material came from blood T cells: a sorted CD56 or NKG2C T cell subset, CD4+ or CD8+ T cells, or bulk PBMC T cells (not recorded which). The clonotype originates from a man aged 18-30 years in good health. The CDR3: CASSSRPTGTTEAFF.